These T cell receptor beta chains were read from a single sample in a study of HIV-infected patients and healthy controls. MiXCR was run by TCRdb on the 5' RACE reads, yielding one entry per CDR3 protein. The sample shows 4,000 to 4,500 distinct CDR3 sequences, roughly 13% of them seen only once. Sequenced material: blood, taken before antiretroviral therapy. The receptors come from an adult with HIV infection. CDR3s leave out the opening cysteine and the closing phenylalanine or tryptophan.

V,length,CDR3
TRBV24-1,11,ATSAGSNQPQH
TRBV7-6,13,ASSLGGQGSTEAF
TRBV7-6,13,ASSLLAANTGELF
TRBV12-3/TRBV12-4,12,ASSHVHFSETQY
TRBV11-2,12,ASSLGQGADEQY
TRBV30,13,AWSTGDFLGQPQH
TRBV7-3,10,ASSLGYNEQF
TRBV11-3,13,ASSLSTGANEKLF
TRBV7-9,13,ASSLGTGRITEAF
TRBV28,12,ASSLELRGTEAF
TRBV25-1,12,ASSEYSYNSPLH
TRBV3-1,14,ASSLLGGDSQETQY
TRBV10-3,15,AISESKGTGSYNEQF
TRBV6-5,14,ASSPTTGTGYYGYT
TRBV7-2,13,ASSFSGREDQPQH
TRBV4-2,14,ASSQDGGGGGSHLH
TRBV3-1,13,ASSHPGQGAYGYT
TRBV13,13,ASSPGLAGTDTQY
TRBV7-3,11,ASSPGENTEAF
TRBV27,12,ASSMGQKREKLF
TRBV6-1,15,ASSELTRGLLNTEAF
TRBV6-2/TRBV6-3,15,ASSSGRTVNGNQPQH
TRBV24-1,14,ATSATQASSYNEQF
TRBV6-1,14,ASSGTFLTSGNTIY
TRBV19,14,ASSIGQGILQETQY
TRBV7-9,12,ASSLALGTYEQY
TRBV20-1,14,SDRSASGSSYNEQF
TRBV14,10,ASSPLHNEQF
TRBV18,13,ASSLLAGDTGELF
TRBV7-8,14,ASGSATELVLNEQF
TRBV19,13,ASRPPGQGWSEQY
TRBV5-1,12,ASSPDRLNEKLF
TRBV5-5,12,ASSFGQGNQPQH
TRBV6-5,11,ASSYGVDQEAF
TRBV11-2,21,ASSFFEWGPGQEVLVGANVLT
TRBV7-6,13,ASSLEGGIDSPLH
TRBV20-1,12,SASTPYSNQPQH
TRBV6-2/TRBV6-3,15,ASSYFLRGTLNTEAF
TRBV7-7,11,ASSLEVNTEAF
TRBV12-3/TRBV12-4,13,ASRPWTGRADTQY
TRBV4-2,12,ASSQGLATDTQY
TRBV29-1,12,SDHGASFNTEAF
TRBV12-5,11,ASGPLVNQPQH
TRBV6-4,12,ASSVEGTTDTQY
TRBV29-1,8,SAGGIEQF
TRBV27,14,ASSFLAGSSYNEQF
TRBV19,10,ASAYSNKPQH
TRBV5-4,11,ASSLSGDYEQY